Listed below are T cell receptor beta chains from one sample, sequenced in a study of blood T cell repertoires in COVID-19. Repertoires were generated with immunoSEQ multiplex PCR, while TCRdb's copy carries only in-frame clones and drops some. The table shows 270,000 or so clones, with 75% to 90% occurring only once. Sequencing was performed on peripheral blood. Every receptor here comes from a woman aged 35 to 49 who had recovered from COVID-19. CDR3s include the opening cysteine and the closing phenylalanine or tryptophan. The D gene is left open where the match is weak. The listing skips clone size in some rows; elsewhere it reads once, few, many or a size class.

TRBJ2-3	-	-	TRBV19	TGTGCCAGTAGTATTTCTTCTATCGGAGGGCTGGATACGCAGTATTTT	CASSISSIGGLDTQYF
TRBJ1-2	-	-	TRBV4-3	TGCGCCAGCAGCCAAGATCTGAACTTTAACTATGGCTACACCTTC	CASSQDLNFNYGYTF
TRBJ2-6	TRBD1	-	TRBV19	TGTGCCAGTAGAAGACAGGGGAGCTCTGGGGCCAACGTCCTGACTTTC	CASRRQGSSGANVLTF
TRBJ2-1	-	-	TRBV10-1	TGCGCCAGCAGTGAAGGACTCGGCCTATACAATGAGCAGTTCTTC	CASSEGLGLYNEQFF
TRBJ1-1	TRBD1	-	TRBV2	TGTGCCAGTGCAGGGGGCTCGAACACTGAAGCTTTCTTT	CASAGGSNTEAFF
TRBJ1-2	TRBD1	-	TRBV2	TGTGCCAGCAGGAGTATTGGACAGGGGAAGGGCTACACCTTC	CASRSIGQGKGYTF
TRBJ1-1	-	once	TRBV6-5	TGTGCCAGCAGCCTTTCGGGACTCCACACTGAAGCTTTCTTT	CASSLSGLHTEAFF
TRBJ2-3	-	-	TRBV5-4	TGTGCCAGCAGCTTGGGTGGCGGGGACTGGTCCACAGATACGCAGTATTTT	CASSLGGGDWSTDTQYF
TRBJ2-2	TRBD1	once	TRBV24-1	TGTGCCACCGGGAAGGGGGCGGACACCGGGGAGCTGTTTTTT	CATGKGADTGELFF
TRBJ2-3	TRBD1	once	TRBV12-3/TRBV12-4	TGTGCCAGCGGCAAAACAGGGGGAGATACGCAGTATTTT	CASGKTGGDTQYF
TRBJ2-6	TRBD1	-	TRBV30	TGTGCCTGGGGGACAGGGTCTGGGGCCAACGTCCTGACTTTC	CAWGTGSGANVLTF
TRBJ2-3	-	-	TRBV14	TGTGCCAGCAGCAGAGAAGCCCTTACAGATACGCAGTATTTT	CASSREALTDTQYF
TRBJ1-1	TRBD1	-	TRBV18	TGTGCCAGCTCCCCATACCAGGGGGATGACACTGAAGCTTTCTTT	CASSPYQGDDTEAFF
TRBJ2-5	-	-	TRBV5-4	TGTGCCAGCAGCGCGGGACGGCTTGGCGAGACCCAGTACTTC	CASSAGRLGETQYF
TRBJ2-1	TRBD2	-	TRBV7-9	TGTGCCAGCAGCTTAGCCGGGGGGAATTTGAATGAGCAGTTCTTC	CASSLAGGNLNEQFF
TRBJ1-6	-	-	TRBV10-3	TGTGCCATCAGTGAGGACAGCACAAATTCACCCCTCCACTTT	CAISEDSTNSPLHF
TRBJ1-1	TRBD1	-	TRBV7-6	TGTGCCAGCAGCCCGCGACAGGGGCTGGCCACTGAAGCTTTCTTT	CASSPRQGLATEAFF
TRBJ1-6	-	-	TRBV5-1	TGCGCCAGCAGCTTGGGACAGCTAGATAATTCACCCCTCCACTTT	CASSLGQLDNSPLHF
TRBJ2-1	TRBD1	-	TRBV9	TGTGCCAGCAGCGTTACAGGGGGCATTCATAATGAGCAGTTCTTC	CASSVTGGIHNEQFF
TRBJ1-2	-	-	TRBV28	TGTGCCACTCTGGGTAGGCAGCGAGCTAACTATGGCTACACCTTC	CATLGRQRANYGYTF
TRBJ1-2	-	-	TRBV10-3	TGTGCCATCAGTGCAACAGGGTCCTATGGCTACACCTTC	CAISATGSYGYTF
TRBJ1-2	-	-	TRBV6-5	TGTGCCAGCAGTTCCAATAGGGCGGGCTATGGCTACACCTTC	CASSSNRAGYGYTF
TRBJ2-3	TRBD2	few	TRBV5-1	TGCGCCAGCAGCCCAGAACTAGCGGGGGCGTTAGATACGCAGTATTTT	CASSPELAGALDTQYF
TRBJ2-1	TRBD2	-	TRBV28	TGTGCCAGCAACGCGGCTAGCGGGGGGCCGACCCCCCATTATGAGCAGTTCTTC	CASNAASGGPTPHYEQFF
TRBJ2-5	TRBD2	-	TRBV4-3	TGCGCCAGCAGCCAAGAAAGGCGGCTAGCGGGCTGGGAGACCCAGTACTTC	CASSQERRLAGWETQYF
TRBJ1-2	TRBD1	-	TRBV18	TGTGCCAGCTCACGAGCCTCGGGACAGTCGACCTATGGCTACACCTTC	CASSRASGQSTYGYTF
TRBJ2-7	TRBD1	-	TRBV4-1	TGCGCCAGCAGCCAAGCCACAGGGGGCTACGAGCAGTACTTC	CASSQATGGYEQYF
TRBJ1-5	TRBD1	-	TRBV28	TGTGCCAGCAGTTTACCGGGACAGGCAAACAATCAGCCCCAGCATTTT	CASSLPGQANNQPQHF
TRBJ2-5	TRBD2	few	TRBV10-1	TGCGCCAGCAAAAGCCCCCCGGGACTAGCGGGATTGGAAGAGACCCAGTACTTC	CASKSPPGLAGLEETQYF
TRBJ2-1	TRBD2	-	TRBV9	TGTGCCAGCACTAACGGGGGGTCTTCCTACAATGAGCAGTTCTTC	CASTNGGSSYNEQFF
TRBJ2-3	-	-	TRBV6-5	TGTGCCAGCAGTACACGGGTTCGAGCAGATACGCAGTATTTT	CASSTRVRADTQYF
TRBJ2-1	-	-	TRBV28	TGTGCCAGCAGTCCTCCTGACAGACTGAATGAGCAGTTCTTC	CASSPPDRLNEQFF
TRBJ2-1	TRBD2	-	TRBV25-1	TGTGCCAGCAGTCCACCTAGCGGAGACATCTCTGAGCAGTTCTTC	CASSPPSGDISEQFF
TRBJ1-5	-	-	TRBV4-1	TGCGCCAGCAGCCAAGGGGGCAGTGGGATCAATCAGCCCCAGCATTTT	CASSQGGSGINQPQHF
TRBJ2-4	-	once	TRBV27	TGTGCCAGCAGTTTGGGGCGCTGGGATAAAAACATTCAGTACTTC	CASSLGRWDKNIQYF
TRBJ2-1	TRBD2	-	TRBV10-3	TGTGCCATCAGCACTTCGGGGACTAGCGAGACGGAGTTCTTC	CAISTSGTSETEFF
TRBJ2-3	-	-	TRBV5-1	TGCGCCAGCCACGACCCGGGAACAGATACGCAGTATTTT	CASHDPGTDTQYF
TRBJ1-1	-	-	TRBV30	TGTGCCGTGGAGTTGGGGGGGACTGAAGCTTTCTTT	CAVELGGTEAFF
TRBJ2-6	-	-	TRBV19	TGTGCCAGTAGCCAGGAGGGCTCTGGGGCCAACGTCCTGACTTTC	CASSQEGSGANVLTF
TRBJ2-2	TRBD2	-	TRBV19	TGTGCCAGTAGTATACACCCTGGGAGGGTCGGCACCGGGGAGCTGTTTTTT	CASSIHPGRVGTGELFF
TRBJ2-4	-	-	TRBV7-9	TGTGCCAGCAGCCGACCACTCTCGGGACTTACGTACTTC	CASSRPLSGLTYF
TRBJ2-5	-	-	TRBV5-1	TGCGCCAGCAGCTTGGACCCCGGTCCTCAAGAGACCCAGTACTTC	CASSLDPGPQETQYF
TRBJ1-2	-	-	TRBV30	TGTGCCTGGAGTGTAGAGGGGAGGGACTACACCTTC	CAWSVEGRDYTF
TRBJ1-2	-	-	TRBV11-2	TGTGCCAGCAGCATCGCGGGACCTAGATATGGCTACACCTTC	CASSIAGPRYGYTF
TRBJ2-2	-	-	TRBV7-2	TGTGCCAGCAGCGGCAGACTTGCGAACACCGGGGAGCTGTTTTTT	CASSGRLANTGELFF
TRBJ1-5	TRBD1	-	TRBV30	TGTGCCTGTTCTACAGGGGCAGGACAGCCCCAGCATTTT	CACSTGAGQPQHF
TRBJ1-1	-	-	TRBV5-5	TGTGCCAGCAGGGAGGGGAGGGGAGTGAACACTGAAGCTTTCTTT	CASREGRGVNTEAFF
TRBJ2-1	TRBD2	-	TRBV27	TGTGCCAGCAGCTACTGGCCCGGGACTAGCGGGAGTGTCGATGAGCAGTTCTTC	CASSYWPGTSGSVDEQFF
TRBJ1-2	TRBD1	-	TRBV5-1	TGCGCCAGCCGCCGAGGACAGGGGAAGGTGGATGGCTACACCTTC	CASRRGQGKVDGYTF
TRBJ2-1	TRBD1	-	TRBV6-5	TGTGCCAGCAGTTCTACTTGGGGACAGAGACTCAATGAGCAGTTCTTC	CASSSTWGQRLNEQFF
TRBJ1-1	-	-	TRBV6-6	TGTGCCAGCACCCACCCAGACACTGAAGCTTTCTTT	CASTHPDTEAFF
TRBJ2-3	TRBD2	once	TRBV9	TGTGCCAGCAGTTTGCCTAGCGGGGGGATTACGACAGATACGCAGTATTTT	CASSLPSGGITTDTQYF
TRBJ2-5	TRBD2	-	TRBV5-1	TGCGCCAGCAGCTTGGAAGCGGGGGGGCCGGGTGAGACCCAGTACTTC	CASSLEAGGPGETQYF
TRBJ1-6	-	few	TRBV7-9	TGTGCCAGCAGCTTATGGCAGGGCGGTGTCTCACCCCTCCACTTT	CASSLWQGGVSPLHF
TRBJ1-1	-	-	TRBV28	TGTGCCAGCAGTACAGGGAAGTTGAACACTGAAGCTTTCTTT	CASSTGKLNTEAFF
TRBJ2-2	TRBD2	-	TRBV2	TGTGCCAGCACCGGCGGGGGGTACACCGGGGAGCTGTTTTTT	CASTGGGYTGELFF
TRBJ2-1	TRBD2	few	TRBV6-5	TGTGCCAGCAGTTCCCAGAGCGGGGCCTCCTACAATGAGCAGTTCTTC	CASSSQSGASYNEQFF